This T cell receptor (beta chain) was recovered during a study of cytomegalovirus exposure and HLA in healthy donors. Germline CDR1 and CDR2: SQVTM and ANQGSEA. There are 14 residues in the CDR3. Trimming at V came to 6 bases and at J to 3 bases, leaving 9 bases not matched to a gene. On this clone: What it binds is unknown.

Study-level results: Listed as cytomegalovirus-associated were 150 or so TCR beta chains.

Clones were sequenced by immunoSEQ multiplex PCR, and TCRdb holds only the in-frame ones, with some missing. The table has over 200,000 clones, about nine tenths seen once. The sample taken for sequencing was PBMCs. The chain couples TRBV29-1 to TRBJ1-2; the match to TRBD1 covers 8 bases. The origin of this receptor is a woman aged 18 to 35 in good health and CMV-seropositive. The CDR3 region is CSVAAGGADYGYTF. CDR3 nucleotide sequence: TGCAGCGTAGCAGCAGGGGGCGCAGACTATGGCTACACCTTC.